The entry below describes one TCR beta chain. Germline CDR1 is KGHSH and CDR2 is LQKENI. V shed 6 bases and J 9 bases; nucleotides not matched to a gene: 15. There are 17 residues in the CDR3. The sample belongs to a study of blood T cell repertoires in COVID-19. In the authors' workflow: The assay estimated nucleated cells by amplifying reference gene primers. Profiled with immunoSEQ multiplex PCR; TCRdb holds only in-frame clones, not every one. The DNA gave D and trimming, while V, J and clone size come from that table. Of 390,000 or so clones in the sample, 86% are singletons; the top ten hold 1.4%.

Sequenced: peripheral blood. This TCR was recovered from a woman aged 25 to 39 with active or convalescent COVID-19. The rearrangement links TRBV18 to TRBJ1-6; TRBD1 matches 9 bases. The CDR3: CASSPNAIGTGSSPLHF. The CDR3 DNA reads as TGTGCCAGCTCCCCCAACGCGATCGGGACAGGGAGTTCACCCCTCCACTTT.